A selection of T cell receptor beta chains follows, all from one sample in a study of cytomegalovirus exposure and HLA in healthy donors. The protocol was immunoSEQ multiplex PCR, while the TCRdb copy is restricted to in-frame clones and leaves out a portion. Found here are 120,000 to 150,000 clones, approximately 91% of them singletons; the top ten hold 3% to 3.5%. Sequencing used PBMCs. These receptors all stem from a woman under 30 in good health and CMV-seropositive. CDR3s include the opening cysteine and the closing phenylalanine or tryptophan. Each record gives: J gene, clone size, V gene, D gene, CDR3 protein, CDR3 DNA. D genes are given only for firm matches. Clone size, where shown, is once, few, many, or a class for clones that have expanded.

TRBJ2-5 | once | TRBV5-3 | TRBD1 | CARSPRTGQGETQYF | TGTGCCAGAAGCCCGCGGACAGGGCAGGGGGAGACCCAGTACTTC
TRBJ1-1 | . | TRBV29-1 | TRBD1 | CSVLQSAGTGGPEAFF | TGCAGCGTTCTACAATCAGCCGGGACAGGCGGGCCTGAAGCTTTCTTT
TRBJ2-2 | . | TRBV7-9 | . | CASSYERDTGELFF | TGTGCCAGCAGTTATGAGCGGGACACCGGGGAGCTGTTTTTT
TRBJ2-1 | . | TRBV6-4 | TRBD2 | CASSVLAPSGFF | TGTGCCAGCAGTGTACTAGCGCCATCAGGGTTCTTC
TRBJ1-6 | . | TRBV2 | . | CASSPGWVNSPLHF | TGTGCCAGCAGCCCGGGGTGGGTAAATTCACCCCTCCACTTT
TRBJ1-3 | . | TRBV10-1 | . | CASSGSVGGNTIYF | TGCGCCAGCAGTGGGTCGGTCGGGGGAAACACCATATATTTT
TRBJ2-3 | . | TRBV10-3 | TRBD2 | CAISEGLAGGTDTQYF | TGTGCCATCAGTGAGGGACTAGCGGGAGGCACAGATACGCAGTATTTT
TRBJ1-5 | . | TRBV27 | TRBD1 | CASSPGPDRGNQPQHF | TGTGCCAGCAGCCCCGGTCCTGACAGGGGTAATCAGCCCCAGCATTTT
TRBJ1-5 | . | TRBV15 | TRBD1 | CATSNRGTSNQPQHF | TGTGCCACCAGCAACAGGGGGACTAGCAATCAGCCCCAGCATTTT
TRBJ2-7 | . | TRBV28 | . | CASEGGPSYYEQYF | TGTGCCAGCGAGGGTGGGCCCTCCTACTACGAGCAGTACTTC
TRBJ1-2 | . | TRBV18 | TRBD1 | CASSPPNEGAYGYTF | TGTGCCAGCTCACCACCGAACGAGGGGGCCTATGGCTACACCTTC
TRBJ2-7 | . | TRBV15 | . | CATSRLLLYEQYF | TGTGCCACCAGCAGACTCCTACTCTACGAGCAGTACTTC
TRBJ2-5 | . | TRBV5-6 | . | CASSLAGPHGAQYF | TGTGCCAGCAGCTTGGCGGGCCCGCACGGGGCCCAGTACTTC
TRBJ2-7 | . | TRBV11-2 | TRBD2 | CASSQIGGRASYEQYF | TGTGCCAGCAGCCAAATCGGAGGGAGGGCCTCCTACGAGCAGTACTTC